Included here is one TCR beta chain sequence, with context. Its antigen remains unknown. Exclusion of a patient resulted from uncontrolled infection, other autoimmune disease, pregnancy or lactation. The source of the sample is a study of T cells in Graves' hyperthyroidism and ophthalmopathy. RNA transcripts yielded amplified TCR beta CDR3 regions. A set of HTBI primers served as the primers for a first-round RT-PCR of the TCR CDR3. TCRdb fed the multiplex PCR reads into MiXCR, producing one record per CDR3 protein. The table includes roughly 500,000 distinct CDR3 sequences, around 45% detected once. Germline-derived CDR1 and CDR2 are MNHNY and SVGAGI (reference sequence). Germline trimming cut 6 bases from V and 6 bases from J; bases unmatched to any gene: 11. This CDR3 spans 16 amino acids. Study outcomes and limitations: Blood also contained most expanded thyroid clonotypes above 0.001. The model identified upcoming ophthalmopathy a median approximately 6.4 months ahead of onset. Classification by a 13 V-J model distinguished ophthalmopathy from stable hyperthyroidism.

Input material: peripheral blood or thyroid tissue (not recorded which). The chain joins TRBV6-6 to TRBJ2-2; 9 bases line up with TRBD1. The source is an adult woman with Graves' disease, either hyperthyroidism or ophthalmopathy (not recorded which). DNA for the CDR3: TGTGCCAGCAGGGGAGGGACAGGGAAATTCGCCGGGGAGCTGTTTTTT. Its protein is CASRGGTGKFAGELFF.